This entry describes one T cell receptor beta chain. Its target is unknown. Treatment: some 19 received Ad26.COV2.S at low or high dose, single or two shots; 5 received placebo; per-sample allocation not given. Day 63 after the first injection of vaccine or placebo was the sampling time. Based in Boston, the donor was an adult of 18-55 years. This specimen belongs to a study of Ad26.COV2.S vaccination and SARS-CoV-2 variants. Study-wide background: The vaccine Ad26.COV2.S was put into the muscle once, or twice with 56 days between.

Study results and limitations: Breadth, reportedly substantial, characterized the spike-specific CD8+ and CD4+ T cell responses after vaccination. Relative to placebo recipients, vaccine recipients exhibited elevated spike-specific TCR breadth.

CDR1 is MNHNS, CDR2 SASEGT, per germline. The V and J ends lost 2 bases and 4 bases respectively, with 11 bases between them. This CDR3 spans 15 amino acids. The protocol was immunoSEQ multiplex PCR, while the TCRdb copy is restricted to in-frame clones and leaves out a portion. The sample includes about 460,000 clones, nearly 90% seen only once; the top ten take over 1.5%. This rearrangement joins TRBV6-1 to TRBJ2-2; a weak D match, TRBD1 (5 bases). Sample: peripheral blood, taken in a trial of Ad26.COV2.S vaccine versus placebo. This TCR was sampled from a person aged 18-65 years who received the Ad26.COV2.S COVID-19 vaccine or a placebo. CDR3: CASSELYDSTGELFF. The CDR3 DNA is TGTGCCAGCAGTGAACTTTACGACAGCACCGGGGAGCTGTTTTTT.